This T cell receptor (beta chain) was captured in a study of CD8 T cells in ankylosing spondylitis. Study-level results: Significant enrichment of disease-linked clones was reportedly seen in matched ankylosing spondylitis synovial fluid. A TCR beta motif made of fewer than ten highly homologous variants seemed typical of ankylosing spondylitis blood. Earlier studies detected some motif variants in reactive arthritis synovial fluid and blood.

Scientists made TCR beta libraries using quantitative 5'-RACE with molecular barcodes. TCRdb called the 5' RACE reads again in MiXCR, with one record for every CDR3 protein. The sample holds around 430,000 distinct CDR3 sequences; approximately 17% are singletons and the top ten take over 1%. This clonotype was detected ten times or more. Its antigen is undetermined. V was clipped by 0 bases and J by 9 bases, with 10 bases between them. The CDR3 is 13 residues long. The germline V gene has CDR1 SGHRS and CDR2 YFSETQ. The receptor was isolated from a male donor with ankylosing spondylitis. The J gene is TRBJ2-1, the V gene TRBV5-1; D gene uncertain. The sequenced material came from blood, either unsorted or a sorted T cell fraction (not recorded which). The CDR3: CASSLGVMGEQFF. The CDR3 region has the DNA TGCGCCAGCAGCTTGGGGGTTATGGGTGAGCAGTTCTTC.